These T cell receptor beta chains were read from a single sample in a study of graft-versus-host responses after intestinal transplantation. Using immunoSEQ multiplex PCR, the repertoire was profiled, and TCRdb retains in-frame clones only, with some absent. The top ten hold roughly 0.4% of the sample, which has tens of thousands of clones, over 70% seen once. These receptors have no identified antigens. The sequenced sample was unstimulated CD4+ T cells sorted from spleen or lymph node cells, obtained before transplant. All receptors derive from a human donor who was the organ donor for an intestinal transplant. Each CDR3 is given with its conserved first and last residue. D genes are given only for firm matches. Part of the rows lack a size; the others show once, few, many or a class for expanded clones.

CASSSQGWNSEKLFF	TGCGCCAGCAGCTCACAGGGTTGGAATAGTGAAAAACTGTTTTTT	-	-	TRBJ1-4	TRBV5-1
CASSFGLIQETQYF	TGTGCCAGCAGTTTCGGACTGATACAAGAGACCCAGTACTTC	-	-	TRBJ2-5	TRBV6-1
CASSGQGGWNTEAFF	TGTGCCAGCAGTGGCCAGGGAGGCTGGAACACTGAAGCTTTCTTT	-	-	TRBJ1-1	TRBV6-1
CASKTYTTNYGYTF	TGTGCCAGCAAAACTTACACTACTAACTATGGCTACACCTTC	-	-	TRBJ1-2	TRBV27
CASSLPDRVGYNEQFF	TGCGCCAGCAGCTTGCCGGACAGGGTGGGCTACAATGAGCAGTTCTTC	TRBD1	-	TRBJ2-1	TRBV5-1
CASSDFGRTSGETQYF	TGTGCCAGCAGTGATTTCGGAAGGACTAGCGGAGAGACCCAGTACTTC	TRBD2	-	TRBJ2-5	TRBV6-1
CASSSPLQGNTIYF	TGTGCCAGCAGCTCACCCTTGCAGGGAAACACCATATATTTT	-	-	TRBJ1-3	TRBV5-4
CASSLVGLAIAMSSTDTQYF	TGCGCCAGCAGCTTGGTGGGACTAGCTATAGCCATGTCTAGCACAGATACGCAGTATTTT	TRBD2	once	TRBJ2-3	TRBV5-1
CASSTRQGSNTEAFF	TGTGCCAGCAGCACCAGACAGGGCTCCAACACTGAAGCTTTCTTT	TRBD1	-	TRBJ1-1	TRBV5-4
CASSDQGGNSPLHF	TGTGCCAGCAGTGACCAGGGTGGTAATTCACCCCTCCACTTT	-	few	TRBJ1-6	TRBV6-4
CASSQGGGKTGELFF	TGCGCCAGCAGCCAAGGAGGGGGAAAAACCGGGGAGCTGTTTTTT	-	few	TRBJ2-2	TRBV4-1
CASSSTGTDLNTEAFF	TGTGCCAGCAGCTCAACCGGGACAGATCTGAACACTGAAGCTTTCTTT	TRBD1	-	TRBJ1-1	TRBV11-2
CASLPSLSPPSAGGIGRAETQYF	TGCGCCAGTCTTCCGAGCTTGTCCCCCCCCTCAGCGGGGGGGATTGGAAGGGCGGAGACCCAGTACTTC	TRBD2	-	TRBJ2-5	TRBV5-1
CASSYNLAARTDTQYF	TGTGCCAGCAGTTACAACCTAGCGGCGCGCACAGATACGCAGTATTTT	TRBD2	-	TRBJ2-3	TRBV6-6
CASSLDRVGFYGYTF	TGTGCCAGCAGCTTGGACAGGGTGGGGTTCTATGGCTACACCTTC	TRBD1	-	TRBJ1-2	TRBV7-2
CASSGKQGGNQPQHF	TGTGCCAGTAGTGGGAAACAGGGTGGCAATCAGCCCCAGCATTTT	-	-	TRBJ1-5	TRBV19
CASSQATGYNEKLFF	TGCGCCAGCAGCCAAGCTACAGGCTATAATGAAAAACTGTTTTTT	-	few	TRBJ1-4	TRBV4-3
CASSLGGANTGELFF	TGTGCCAGCAGCCTCGGGGGGGCGAACACCGGGGAGCTGTTTTTT	TRBD2	-	TRBJ2-2	TRBV7-9
CASSSTRTSEQFF	TGTGCCAGCAGCTCCACCAGGACTAGTGAGCAGTTCTTC	TRBD2	-	TRBJ2-1	TRBV7-8
CASSPWARANTGELFF	TGTGCCAGTAGTCCCTGGGCCAGGGCGAACACCGGGGAGCTGTTTTTT	-	-	TRBJ2-2	TRBV19
CASSPREYNEQFF	TGTGCCAGCTCACCACGCGAATACAATGAGCAGTTCTTC	-	-	TRBJ2-1	TRBV18
CASSHDRDTEAFF	TGTGCCAGCAGCCACGACAGGGACACTGAAGCTTTCTTT	TRBD1	once	TRBJ1-1	TRBV5-4
CASFGLGQAGPFYGYTF	TGTGCCAGCTTCGGCCTGGGACAGGCGGGGCCATTCTATGGCTACACCTTC	TRBD1	-	TRBJ1-2	TRBV27
CASSYTLAGGPDTQYF	TGTGCCAGCAGTTACACGCTAGCGGGGGGGCCAGATACGCAGTATTTT	TRBD2	few	TRBJ2-3	TRBV6-5
CATSTAGLRNTIYF	TGTGCCACCAGCACCGCAGGCCTAAGAAACACCATATATTTT	-	-	TRBJ1-3	TRBV15
CASSFGLAADTQYF	TGTGCCAGCAGCTTCGGACTAGCGGCGGATACGCAGTATTTT	TRBD2	-	TRBJ2-3	TRBV7-9
CASSQAKGAHEQFF	TGTGCCAGCAGCCAAGCAAAGGGGGCGCATGAGCAGTTCTTC	TRBD1	-	TRBJ2-1	TRBV4-2
CASSGRGGSGNQPQHF	TGTGCCAGCAGTGGACGGGGGGGTAGCGGCAATCAGCCCCAGCATTTT	-	-	TRBJ1-5	TRBV2
CASSAGQGAGSPLHF	TGTGCCAGCAGCGCGGGACAGGGGGCCGGCTCACCCCTCCACTTT	TRBD1	-	TRBJ1-6	TRBV7-9
CASSPLTFRGDTQYF	TGTGCCAGCAGCCCCCTGACATTCAGGGGGGATACGCAGTATTTT	TRBD1	-	TRBJ2-3	TRBV7-2
CASSGYREAFF	TGTGCCAGCAGTGGCTACAGGGAAGCTTTCTTT	-	-	TRBJ1-1	TRBV6-1
CASRLTNTGELFF	TGTGCCAGCAGGCTAACGAACACCGGGGAGCTGTTTTTT	-	-	TRBJ2-2	TRBV2
CASSLTGVDQPQHF	TGTGCCAGCTCTCTGACAGGGGTGGATCAGCCCCAGCATTTT	TRBD1	-	TRBJ1-5	TRBV18
CASSTQGVDQPQHF	TGTGCCAGTAGTACCCAGGGCGTGGATCAGCCCCAGCATTTT	-	-	TRBJ1-5	TRBV19
CASSGDRVGYTF	TGTGCCAGCAGCGGTGACAGGGTTGGCTACACCTTC	TRBD1	once	TRBJ1-2	TRBV9
CASSSVGTDTQYF	TGTGCCAGCAGTTCGGTAGGCACAGATACGCAGTATTTT	-	-	TRBJ2-3	TRBV28
CASSHLMTSGVTDTQYF	TGCGCCAGCAGCCACCTAATGACTAGCGGGGTGACAGATACGCAGTATTTT	TRBD2	-	TRBJ2-3	TRBV4-3
CAISESGGNNSPLHF	TGTGCCATCAGTGAGTCGGGGGGTAATAATTCACCCCTCCACTTT	-	-	TRBJ1-6	TRBV10-3
CASSLAGRPKGETQYF	TGTGCCAGCAGTCTAGCGGGGAGACCCAAAGGGGAGACCCAGTACTTC	TRBD2	-	TRBJ2-5	TRBV27
CACWDRGSGSAFF	TGTGCCTGTTGGGACAGGGGTTCAGGGTCAGCTTTCTTT	TRBD1	-	TRBJ1-1	TRBV30
CASYRVTGTEAFF	TGTGCCAGCTACCGGGTGACGGGCACTGAAGCTTTCTTT	-	-	TRBJ1-1	TRBV6-1
CASSPRYGVGRGTQETQYF	TGCGCCAGCAGCCCGAGGTACGGTGTCGGGCGGGGGACCCAAGAGACCCAGTACTTC	TRBD2	-	TRBJ2-5	TRBV4-1
CASSLRDRGRLNTGELFF	TGCGCCAGCAGCCTCCGGGACAGGGGGCGGTTGAACACCGGGGAGCTGTTTTTT	TRBD1	-	TRBJ2-2	TRBV5-1
CASSPDSGDRTGELFF	TGTGCCAGCAGCCCGGACTCAGGGGATCGAACTGGGGAGCTGTTTTTT	-	-	TRBJ2-2	TRBV28
CASSLMQGGGYTF	TGCGCCAGCAGCTTGATGCAGGGTGGTGGCTACACCTTC	-	-	TRBJ1-2	TRBV5-1
CASSDSGGAGYNEQFF	TGTGCCAGCAGTGACTCAGGGGGCGCGGGCTACAATGAGCAGTTCTTC	TRBD1	-	TRBJ2-1	TRBV6-4
CASSRGQSTDTQYF	TGTGCCAGCAGCCGAGGACAATCGACAGATACGCAGTATTTT	-	few	TRBJ2-3	TRBV7-3
CASSLGPSGGALYNEQFF	TGCGCCAGCAGCTTGGGGCCTAGCGGGGGGGCCCTATACAATGAGCAGTTCTTC	TRBD2	-	TRBJ2-1	TRBV5-1
CASSLWTENQPQHF	TGTGCCAGCAGCTTGTGGACAGAAAATCAGCCCCAGCATTTT	-	-	TRBJ1-5	TRBV5-5
CASSFTGGWGSKTEAFF	TGTGCCAGCAGCTTCACTGGGGGGTGGGGGTCAAAAACTGAAGCTTTCTTT	-	-	TRBJ1-1	TRBV9
CASSEAQTGFYGYTF	TGTGCCAGCAGTGAAGCGCAGACGGGATTCTATGGCTACACCTTC	-	-	TRBJ1-2	TRBV6-1
CAWSVSRGWVDTQYF	TGTGCCTGGTCGGTGTCCAGGGGGTGGGTAGATACGCAGTATTTT	TRBD1	-	TRBJ2-3	TRBV30
CASRTGVTDTQYF	TGTGCCAGCAGAACGGGGGTCACAGATACGCAGTATTTT	-	-	TRBJ2-3	TRBV6-5
CASNPGQGDSPLHF	TGTGCCAGCAACCCGGGACAGGGTGATTCACCCCTCCACTTT	TRBD1	-	TRBJ1-6	TRBV6-5
CASSEWTGKNQPQHF	TGCGCCAGCAGTGAGTGGACAGGGAAAAATCAGCCCCAGCATTTT	TRBD1	-	TRBJ1-5	TRBV10-1